The clone carrying this T cell receptor beta chain was detected a few times. The protocol was immunoSEQ multiplex PCR, while the TCRdb copy is restricted to in-frame clones and leaves out a portion. The repertoire holds around 150,000 clones, under 95% seen once, with roughly 2.3% in the top ten. J gave up 10 bases and V 3 bases, and 9 bases lay outside the gene matches. Germline V gene sequence: CDR1 GTSNPN, CDR2 SVGIG (reference sequence). The CDR3 extends over 13 amino acids. This entry comes from a study of blood T cell repertoires in COVID-19. This receptor was obtained from a man between 18 and 29 years old with acute or convalescent COVID-19. The sequenced sample consisted of peripheral blood. The genes are TRBV30 and TRBJ2-3, with 8 positions matching TRBD2. The CDR3 sequence is CAWSGGRRVSQYF. DNA of the CDR3: TGTGCCTGGAGCGGCGGGAGGAGGGTATCGCAGTATTTT.